This T cell receptor beta chain was obtained from a study of graft-versus-host responses after intestinal transplantation. The repertoire was sequenced with immunoSEQ multiplex PCR; TCRdb's copy has only in-frame clones and lacks some. The sample consists of some 86,000 clones, about 89% of them appearing once. The CDR3 spans 14 residues. Germline V gene data show CDR1 as ENHRY and CDR2 as SYGVKD. J was trimmed by 4 bases and V by 10 bases; bases with no gene match: 9. A remark on this clone: Its cognate antigen is unknown.

This chain links TRBV10-3 with TRBJ1-1; TRBD1 matches at 10 bases. The TCR was taken from a human donor who received an intestinal transplant. The sample in question was unstimulated CD8+ T cells sorted from spleen or lymph node cells, obtained before intestinal transplant. The CDR3, as DNA: TGTGCCACCGCGACCGGGACAGGGGTCACTGAAGCTTTCTTT. Translated: CATATGTGVTEAFF.